What follows are 7 T cell receptor beta chains derived from one specimen sequenced in a study of cytomegalovirus exposure and HLA in healthy donors. The PCR ran on 60 Vbeta and 13 Jbeta primers. Libraries were prepared by immunoSEQ multiplex PCR; TCRdb keeps only in-frame clonotypes and omits some of them. The repertoire holds about 160,000 clones, with 82% as singletons. The sample consisted of PBMCs. The source of these receptors is a male donor in good health and CMV-seronegative.

The chain uses TRBV5-6 and TRBJ2-1; D perhaps matches TRBD2 (5 bases). This CDR3 has 15 amino acids. Trimming pared 3 bases from V and 0 bases from J, leaving 10 bases between. CDR1 is SGHDT, CDR2 YYEEEE, per germline. CDR3 coding DNA: TGTGCCAGCAGCTCTTTTGGAGGCTCCTACAATGAGCAGTTCTTC. Protein product: CASSSFGGSYNEQFF.

This clone has only one observation. This chain uses TRBV4-2 with TRBJ2-1, with TRBD2 identical over 9 bases. CDR1 LGHNA and CDR2 YNFKEQ come from the germline V gene. The length of the CDR3 is 19 residues. After removal of 3 bases from V and 0 bases from J, the junction contained 12 bases not matched to a gene. CDR3 DNA sequence: TGTGCCAGCAGCCATCATTCTACTAGCGGGTTAAGCTCCTACAATGAGCAGTTCTTC. Encoded protein: CASSHHSTSGLSSYNEQFF.

This clone was detected a few times. V usage is TRBV7-6 and J usage is TRBJ2-5, with 8 bases that match TRBD1. The better agreement between TRBJ2-7 and the DNA end casts doubt on the J call. The CDR3 is 15 amino acids. CDR1 is SGHVS, CDR2 FNYEAQ, per germline. The CDR3 nucleotides read TGTGCCAGCAGCCCGGGGACAGGTTCGTATGACGAGCAGTACTTC. Encoded protein: CASSPGTGSYDEQYF.

CDR3 DNA: TGTGCCAGCTCACCACAGGGAGGCAATCAGCCCCAGCATTTT. Translated: CASSPQGGNQPQHF. V and J are TRBV18 and TRBJ1-5; D gene uncertain. Germline assignment: CDR1 KGHSH and CDR2 LQKENI. Trimming removed 1 base at V and 2 bases at J, with 6 bases between. This CDR3 region has 14 residues.

The chain uses TRBV7-8 and TRBJ2-1; 8 bases map to TRBD2. From germline, CDR1 is SGHVS and CDR2 FQNEAQ. The CDR3 is 16 residues long. J was trimmed by 2 bases and V by 1 base; bases with no gene match: 4. The CDR3 protein is CASSLGGGRPYNEQFF. In DNA, the CDR3 is TGTGCCAGCAGCTTAGGTGGCGGGAGGCCCTACAATGAGCAGTTCTTC.

The chain employs TRBV7-2 and TRBJ2-1; TRBD2 agrees at 8 bases. The V segment lost 1 base and the J segment 12 bases; nucleotides outside the gene matches: 8. Germline values: CDR1 SGHTA, CDR2 FQGNSA. This CDR3 is built from 14 residues. The CDR3 DNA follows: TGTGCCAGCAGCTTAGTCGGACTAGCTGGTGTGCAGTTCTTC. Amino acids: CASSLVGLAGVQFF.

The chain couples TRBV21-1 to TRBJ1-1; TRBD1 reflects the table's D call only, with no check against the DNA. TRBV21-1 is designated a pseudogene. The CDR3 runs 15 residues. CDR3 coding DNA: TGTGCCAGCAGCAAAGGCGACAGACCCAACACTGAAGCTTTCTTT. Translated: CASSKGDRPNTEAFF.